A single sample gave rise to the 2 T cell receptor beta chains below, sequenced in a study of vaccination and CD4 T cells after COVID-19 (dated by TCRdb to between 2021 and 2022). Libraries were prepared through PCR. The instrument given in TCRdb is Illumina iSeq 100. At the Johns Hopkins FTIC core, DNA from the cultured CD4+ T cells underwent TCR sequencing with the Oncomine TCR Beta short-read assay. The public reads were run again by TCRdb, first through fastp at Q25 and then through MiXCR, and only productive beta chains were kept. A single entry per CDR3 protein holds the most common genes and DNA from its merged rows. The sample table contains about 16,000 distinct CDR3 sequences; only one count was recorded for 36% of them. In total, the top ten clones hold roughly 24% of the sample. The sample's treatment or condition label, in plain terms: approximately 9-day PBMC culture with coronavirus spike peptide pools or control peptides (ViraFEST assay).

Their recognized antigens are unknown. The sequenced sample was CD4+ T cells from blood, cultured in vitro, obtained before SARS-CoV-2 vaccination. These receptor sequences come from a human donor who received a COVID-19 vaccine.

This clonotype showed up just a few times. CDR3 residues: CASSPRGNLQVNGYTF. The CDR3 DNA is TGTGCCAGCAGCCCCAGAGGGAATTTGCAAGTAAATGGCTACACCTTC. J is TRBJ1-2 and V is TRBV5-8; D gene ambiguous. CDR3 length equals 16 residues. Germline values: CDR1 SGHTS, CDR2 YDEGEE. The V end was cut by 4 bases, the J end by 6 bases, with 22 bases between.

The chain couples TRBV7-2 to TRBJ2-2; D gene unclear. The V end was cut by 4 bases, the J end by 6 bases, with 6 bases between. This CDR3 has 12 residues. Germline values: CDR1 SGHTA, CDR2 FQGNSA. CDR3 loop: CASSSLAGELFF. CDR3 in DNA: TGTGCCAGCAGCTCCCTGGCCGGGGAGCTGTTTTTT.